The T cell receptor (beta chain) described here comes from a study of blood T cell repertoires in COVID-19. Only in-frame clones appear in the TCRdb table, and some are missing; sequencing was by immunoSEQ multiplex PCR. The sample carries around 97,000 clones, roughly 84% recorded once. The CDR3 has 14 amino acids. Germline V gene lookup returns CDR1 SNHLY and CDR2 FYNNEI. V was pared by 2 bases and J by 0 bases, with 5 bases between. The gene calls are TRBV2 and TRBJ1-3; the D is unclear. The material sequenced was peripheral blood. This clonotype was sampled from a human donor in a cohort sampled during active or convalescent COVID-19. The CDR3 DNA reads as TGTGCCAGCAGTGAACGGTTCTCTGGAAACACCATATATTTT. Protein product: CASSERFSGNTIYF. The whole variable domain, filled in from reference TRBV2 and TRBJ1-3, reads EPEVTQTPSHQVTQMGQEVILRCVPISNHLYFYWYRQILGQKVEFLVSFYNNEISEKSEIFDDQFSVERPDGSNFTLKIRSTKLEDSAMYFCASSERFSGNTIYFGEGSWLTVV.